One TCR beta chain is described in this entry. Trimming removed 5 bases at V and 2 bases at J, with 7 bases between. The CDR3 runs to 13 residues. Germline V gives CDR1 MNHEY, CDR2 SVGEGT. How the authors handled the data: Quantification of nucleated cells was approximated via reference gene primer amplification. The data were produced by immunoSEQ multiplex PCR, yet TCRdb's version contains in-frame clones alone and is incomplete. That table gives V, J and clone size, and the DNA gave D and trimming. The table has about 240,000 clones, roughly 90% seen once. These data originate in a study of blood T cell repertoires in COVID-19. Study summary: The United States, Italy and Spain were the sources of the acute and convalescent COVID-19 samples.

Those who participated ranged in age from 18 to 89 years and resided in about 24 US areas. Assignments of participants to cohorts depended upon their own reported clinical history. The chain combines TRBV6-2 or TRBV6-3 with TRBJ2-1; D gene uncertain. What was sequenced was PBMCs or T cells enriched from blood (not recorded which). This TCR came from a woman aged 30 to 39 who had recovered from COVID-19. CDR3 in amino acids: CASSPLPYNEQFF. The CDR3 DNA follows: TGTGCCAGCAGTCCCCTCCCCTACAATGAGCAGTTCTTC.